The entry that follows covers one T cell receptor beta chain sequence. The table came from immunoSEQ multiplex PCR; TCRdb's copy has only in-frame clones and leaves some out. This table has over 9,500 clones, roughly 65% appearing once. This entry belongs to a study of sequential checkpoint blockade in melanoma. Background on the study: Randomization was 1:1 between first-line nivolumab→ipilimumab and ipilimumab→nivolumab. Maintenance nivolumab came after either treatment sequence.

Specified treatment: randomized to nivolumab then ipilimumab (arm A) or the reverse (arm B). Patients had received no earlier DNA-damaging chemotherapy. From thawed PBMCs, live CD3+CD8+ cells negative for CD19 and CD56 were sorted. Trimming at V came to 4 bases and at J to 8 bases, leaving 7 bases not matched to a gene. This CDR3 region has 13 residues. Germline assignment: CDR1 SGHRS and CDR2 YFSETQ. The gene calls are TRBV5-1 and TRBJ1-1; 8 bases match TRBD1. Sequenced material: CD8+ T cells sorted from blood (inferred from file names), taken from a patient given nivolumab and ipilimumab in sequence. This clonotype was sampled from a human donor with melanoma. The CDR3: CASSLTGDREAFF. The CDR3 DNA is TGCGCCAGCAGCCTAACAGGGGACAGGGAAGCTTTCTTT. The full variable domain, rest sourced from reference TRBV5-1 and TRBJ1-1, is KAGVTQTPRYLIKTRGQQVTLSCSPISGHRSVSWYQQTPGQGLQFLFEYFSETQRNKGNFPGRFSGRQFSNSRSEMNVSTLELGDSALYLCASSLTGDREAFFGQGTRLTVV.